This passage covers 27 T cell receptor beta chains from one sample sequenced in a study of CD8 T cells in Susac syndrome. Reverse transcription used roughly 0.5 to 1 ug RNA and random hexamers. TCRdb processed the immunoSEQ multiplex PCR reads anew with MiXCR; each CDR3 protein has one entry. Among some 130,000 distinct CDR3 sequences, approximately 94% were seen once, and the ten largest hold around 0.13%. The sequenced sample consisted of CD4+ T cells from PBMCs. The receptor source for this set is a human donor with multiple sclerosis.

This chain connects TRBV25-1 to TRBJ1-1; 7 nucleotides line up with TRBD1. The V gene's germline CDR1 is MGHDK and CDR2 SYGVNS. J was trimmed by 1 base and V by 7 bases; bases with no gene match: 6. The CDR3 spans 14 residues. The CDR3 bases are TGTGCCAGCATTGGACAGGTTAAGAACACTGAAGCTTTCTTT. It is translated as CASIGQVKNTEAFF.

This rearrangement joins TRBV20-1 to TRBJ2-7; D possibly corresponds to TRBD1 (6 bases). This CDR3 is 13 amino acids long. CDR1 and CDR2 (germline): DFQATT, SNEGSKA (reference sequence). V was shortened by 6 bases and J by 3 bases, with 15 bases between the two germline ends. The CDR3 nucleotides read TGCAGTGCCCCGGGACACTCCAACTACGAGCAGTACTTC. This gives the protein CSAPGHSNYEQYF.

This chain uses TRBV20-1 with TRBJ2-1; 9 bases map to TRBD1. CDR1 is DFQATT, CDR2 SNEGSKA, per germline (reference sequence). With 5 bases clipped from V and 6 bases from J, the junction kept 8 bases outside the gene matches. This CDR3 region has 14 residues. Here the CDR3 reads CSAPWDRVRNEQFF. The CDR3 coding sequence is TGCAGTGCTCCGTGGGACAGGGTTCGCAATGAGCAGTTCTTC.

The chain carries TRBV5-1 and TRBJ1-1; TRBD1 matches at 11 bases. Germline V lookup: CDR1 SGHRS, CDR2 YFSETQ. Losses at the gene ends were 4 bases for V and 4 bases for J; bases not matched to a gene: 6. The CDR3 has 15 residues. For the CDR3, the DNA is TGCGCCAGCAGCGGGACAGGGGGAGGTGGCACTGAAGCTTTCTTT. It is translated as CASSGTGGGGTEAFF.

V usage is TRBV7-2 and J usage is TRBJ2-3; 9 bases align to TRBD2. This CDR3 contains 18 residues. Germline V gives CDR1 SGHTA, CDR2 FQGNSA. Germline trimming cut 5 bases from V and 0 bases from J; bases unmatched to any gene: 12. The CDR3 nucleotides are TGTGCCAGCAGCCGACCCCTAGCGGGGTCACCTAGCACAGATACGCAGTATTTT. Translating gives CASSRPLAGSPSTDTQYF.

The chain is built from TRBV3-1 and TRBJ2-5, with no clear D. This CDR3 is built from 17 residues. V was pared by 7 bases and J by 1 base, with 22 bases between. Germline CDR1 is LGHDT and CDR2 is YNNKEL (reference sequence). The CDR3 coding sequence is TGTGCCAGCATCCTACAGAACTCCCGGGTCCCCCAAGAGACCCAGTACTTC. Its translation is CASILQNSRVPQETQYF.

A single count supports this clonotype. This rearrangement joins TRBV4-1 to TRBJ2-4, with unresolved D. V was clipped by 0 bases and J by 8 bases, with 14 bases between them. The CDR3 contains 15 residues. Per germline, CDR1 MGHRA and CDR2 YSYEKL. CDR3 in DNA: TGCGCCAGCAGCCAAGATAAAGGGCCTAGGGACATTCAGTACTTC. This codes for CASSQDKGPRDIQYF.

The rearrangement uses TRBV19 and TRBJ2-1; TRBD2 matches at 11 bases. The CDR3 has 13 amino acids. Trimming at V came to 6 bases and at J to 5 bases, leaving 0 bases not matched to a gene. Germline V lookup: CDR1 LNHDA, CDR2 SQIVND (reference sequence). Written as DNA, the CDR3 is TGTGCCAGTAGACTAGCGGGAGACAATGAGCAGTTCTTC. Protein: CASRLAGDNEQFF.

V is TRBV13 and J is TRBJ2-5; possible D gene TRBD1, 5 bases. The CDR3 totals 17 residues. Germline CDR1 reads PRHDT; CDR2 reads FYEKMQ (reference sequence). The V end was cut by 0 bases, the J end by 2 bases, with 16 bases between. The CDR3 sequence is CASSLGLKVGQQETQYF. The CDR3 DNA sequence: TGTGCCAGCAGCTTAGGCCTAAAGGTGGGGCAGCAAGAGACCCAGTACTTC.

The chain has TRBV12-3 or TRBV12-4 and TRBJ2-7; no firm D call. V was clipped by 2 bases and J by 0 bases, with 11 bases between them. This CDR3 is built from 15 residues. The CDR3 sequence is CASSLYGASSYEQYF. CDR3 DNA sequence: TGTGCCAGCAGTTTATACGGCGCCAGCTCCTACGAGCAGTACTTC.

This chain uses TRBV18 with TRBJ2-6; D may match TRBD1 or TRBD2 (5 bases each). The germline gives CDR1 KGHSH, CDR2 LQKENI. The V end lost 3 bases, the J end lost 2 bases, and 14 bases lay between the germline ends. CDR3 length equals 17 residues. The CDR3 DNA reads TGTGCCAGCTCACCTACCACGGGGCGGACTGGGGCCAACGTCCTGACTTTC. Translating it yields CASSPTTGRTGANVLTF.

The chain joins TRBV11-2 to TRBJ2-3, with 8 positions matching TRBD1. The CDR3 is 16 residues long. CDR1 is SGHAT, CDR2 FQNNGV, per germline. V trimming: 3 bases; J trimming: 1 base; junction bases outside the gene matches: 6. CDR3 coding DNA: TGTGCCAGCAGCTTCCTCAGGGGGCGCGGCACAGATACGCAGTATTTT. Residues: CASSFLRGRGTDTQYF.

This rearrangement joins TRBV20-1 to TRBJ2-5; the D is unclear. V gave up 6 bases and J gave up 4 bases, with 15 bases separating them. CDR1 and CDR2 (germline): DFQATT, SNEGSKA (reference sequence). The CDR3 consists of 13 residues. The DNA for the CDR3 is TGCAGTGCGAAGGATGAACCCTCAGAGACCCAGTACTTC. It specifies CSAKDEPSETQYF.

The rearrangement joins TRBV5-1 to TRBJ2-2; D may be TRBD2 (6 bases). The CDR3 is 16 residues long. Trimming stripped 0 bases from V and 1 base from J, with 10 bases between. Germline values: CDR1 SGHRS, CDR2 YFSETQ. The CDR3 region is CASSLGAGGNTGELFF. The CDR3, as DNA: TGCGCCAGCAGCTTGGGTGCCGGGGGGAACACCGGGGAGCTGTTTTTT.

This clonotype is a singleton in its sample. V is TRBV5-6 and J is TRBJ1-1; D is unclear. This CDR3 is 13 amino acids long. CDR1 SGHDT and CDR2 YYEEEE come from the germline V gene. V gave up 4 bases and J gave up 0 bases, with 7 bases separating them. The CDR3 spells CASSLLMNTEAFF. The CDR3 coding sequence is TGTGCCAGCAGCCTCCTCATGAACACTGAAGCTTTCTTT.

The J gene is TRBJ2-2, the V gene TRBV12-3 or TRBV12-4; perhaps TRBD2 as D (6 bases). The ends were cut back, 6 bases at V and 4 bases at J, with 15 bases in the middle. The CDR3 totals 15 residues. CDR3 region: CASRGTGTPTGELFF. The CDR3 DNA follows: TGTGCCAGCAGAGGTACCGGGACTCCCACCGGGGAGCTGTTTTTT.

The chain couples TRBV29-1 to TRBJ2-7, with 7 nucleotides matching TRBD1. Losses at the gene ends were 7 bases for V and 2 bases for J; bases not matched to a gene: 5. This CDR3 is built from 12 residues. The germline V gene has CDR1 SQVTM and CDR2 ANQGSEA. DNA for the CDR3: TGCAGCGCCCGGGACAGACCCTACGAGCAGTACTTC. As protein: CSARDRPYEQYF.

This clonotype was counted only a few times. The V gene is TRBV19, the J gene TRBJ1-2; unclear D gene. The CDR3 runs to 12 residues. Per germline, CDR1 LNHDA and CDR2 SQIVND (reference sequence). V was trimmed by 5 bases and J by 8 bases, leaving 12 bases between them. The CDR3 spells CASSDRRRGYTF. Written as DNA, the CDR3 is TGTGCCAGTAGTGATCGCCGTCGGGGCTACACCTTC.

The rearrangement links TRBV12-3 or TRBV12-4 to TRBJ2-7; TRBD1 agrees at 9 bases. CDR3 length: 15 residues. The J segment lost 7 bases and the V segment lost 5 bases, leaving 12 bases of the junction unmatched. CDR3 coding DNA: TGTGCCAGCAGTCCCCCACAGGGGGCGACGACTGAGCAGTACTTC. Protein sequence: CASSPPQGATTEQYF.

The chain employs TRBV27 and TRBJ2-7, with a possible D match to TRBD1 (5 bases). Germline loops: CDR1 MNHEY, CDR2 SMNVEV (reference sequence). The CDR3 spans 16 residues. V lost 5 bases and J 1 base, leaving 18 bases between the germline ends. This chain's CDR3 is CASSARGRALSYEQYF. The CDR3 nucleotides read TGTGCCAGCAGTGCCCGCGGCAGGGCCCTATCCTACGAGCAGTACTTC.

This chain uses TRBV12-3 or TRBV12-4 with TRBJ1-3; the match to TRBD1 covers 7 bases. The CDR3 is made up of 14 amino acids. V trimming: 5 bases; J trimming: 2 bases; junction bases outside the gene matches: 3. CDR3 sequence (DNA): TGTGCCAGCAGTAACGACAGGGCTGGAAACACCATATATTTT. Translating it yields CASSNDRAGNTIYF.

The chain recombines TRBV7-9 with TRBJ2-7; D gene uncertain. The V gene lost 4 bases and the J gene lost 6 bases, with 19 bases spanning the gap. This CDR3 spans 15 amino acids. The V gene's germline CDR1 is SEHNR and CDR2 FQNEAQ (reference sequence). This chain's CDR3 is CASSSHPDPAAEQYF. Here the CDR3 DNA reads TGTGCCAGCAGCTCCCATCCCGACCCGGCCGCCGAGCAGTACTTC.

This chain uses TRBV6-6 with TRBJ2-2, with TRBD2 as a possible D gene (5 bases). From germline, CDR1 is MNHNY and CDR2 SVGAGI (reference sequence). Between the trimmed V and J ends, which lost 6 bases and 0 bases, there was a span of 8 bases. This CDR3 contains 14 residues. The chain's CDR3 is CASRVEANTGELFF. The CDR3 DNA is TGTGCCAGCAGGGTGGAGGCGAACACCGGGGAGCTGTTTTTT.

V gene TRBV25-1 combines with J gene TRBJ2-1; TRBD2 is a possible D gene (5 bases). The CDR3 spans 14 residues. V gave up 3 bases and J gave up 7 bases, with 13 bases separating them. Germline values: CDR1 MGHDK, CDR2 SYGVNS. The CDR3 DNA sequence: TGTGCCAGCAGTGATGTGAGGGATCGGAATGAGCAGTTCTTC. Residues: CASSDVRDRNEQFF.

CDR3 protein: CAISADWSPVNSPLHF. The CDR3, as DNA: TGTGCCATCAGTGCCGATTGGAGTCCTGTTAATTCACCCCTCCACTTT. The genes are TRBV10-3 and TRBJ1-6; no clear D. The V and J ends lost 4 bases and 6 bases respectively, with 16 bases between them. Germline V gene sequence: CDR1 ENHRY, CDR2 SYGVKD. CDR3 length: 16 residues.

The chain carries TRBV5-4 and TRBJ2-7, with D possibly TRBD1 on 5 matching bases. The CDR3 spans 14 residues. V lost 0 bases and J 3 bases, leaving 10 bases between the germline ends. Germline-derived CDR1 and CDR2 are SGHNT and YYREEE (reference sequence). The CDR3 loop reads CASSLAGRDYEQYF. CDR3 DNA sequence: TGTGCCAGCAGCTTGGCCGGCAGGGACTACGAGCAGTACTTC.

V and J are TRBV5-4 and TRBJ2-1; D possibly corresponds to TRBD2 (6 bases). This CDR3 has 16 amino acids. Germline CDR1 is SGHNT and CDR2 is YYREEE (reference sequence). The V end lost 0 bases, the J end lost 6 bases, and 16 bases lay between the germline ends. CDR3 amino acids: CASSLAGGYGGNEQFF. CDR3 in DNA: TGTGCCAGCAGCTTGGCCGGCGGGTACGGGGGCAATGAGCAGTTCTTC.